A selection of T cell receptor beta chains follows, all from one sample in a study of T cells after yellow fever vaccination. TCRdb re-called the 5' RACE reads with MiXCR, one entry per CDR3 protein. The sample yields around 530,000 distinct CDR3 sequences, less than 20% seen once. Here the sequenced sample was PBMCs, taken 4 to 5 days after the first yellow fever vaccination. The receptors shown here come from a man between 18 and 35 years old who received the YFV17D yellow fever vaccine. Each CDR3 is given with its conserved first and last residue. A D gene is named only where the DNA matches it firmly. Clone sizes are given selectively: once, few, many, or a class where the clone is expanded.

TGCAGTGCTAGTCGACTAGCGGGGAGCACAGATACGCAGTATTTT,CSASRLAGSTDTQYF,TRBV20-1,NA,TRBJ2-3,TRBD2
TGCGCCAGCAGGGAATCGGGGTCTGGGGCCAACGTCCTGACTTTC,CASRESGSGANVLTF,TRBV5-1,few,TRBJ2-6,NA
TGTGCCAGCAGTGACTCGGGGTCAGGGCGAAATGAGCAGTTCTTC,CASSDSGSGRNEQFF,TRBV6-4,few,TRBJ2-1,NA
TGCGCCAGCAGCCAGCGAGAAGCTAACTATGGCTACACCTTC,CASSQREANYGYTF,TRBV5-1,many,TRBJ1-2,NA
TGTGCCACCGCGACAGGGATGAACACTGAAGCTTTCTTT,CATATGMNTEAFF,TRBV18,few,TRBJ1-1,TRBD1
TGTGCCACAGGACAGCCGAATGAAGAACTGTTTTTT,CATGQPNEELFF,TRBV10-3,NA,TRBJ1-4,NA
TGTGCCAGCAGTACGACTGGGGGGGCGGAGTACAATGAGCAGTTCTTC,CASSTTGGAEYNEQFF,TRBV28,NA,TRBJ2-1,NA
TGTGCCAGCAGTTTTGGGTCAGATGGGACCGGGGAGCTGTTTTTT,CASSFGSDGTGELFF,TRBV28,NA,TRBJ2-2,NA
TGTGCCAGCTCACCGGCGGCGAATCAGCCCCAGCATTTT,CASSPAANQPQHF,TRBV18,NA,TRBJ1-5,NA
TGTGCCAGCTTGAACTTGACCGCAACCTCCCTCCACTTT,CASLNLTATSLHF,TRBV6-2/TRBV6-3,few,TRBJ1-6,NA
TGTGCCAGCAGCTTATTAGCGGGGGTCTACAATGAGCAGTTCTTC,CASSLLAGVYNEQFF,TRBV11-2,many,TRBJ2-1,TRBD2
TGTGCCAGCAGCCAAGGGACAGGGCACCGGCAGCCCCAGCATTTT,CASSQGTGHRQPQHF,TRBV3-1,few,TRBJ1-5,TRBD1
TGCAGTGCTAGAGAGGACAATGAGCAGTTCTTC,CSAREDNEQFF,TRBV20-1,NA,TRBJ2-1,NA
TGTGCCAGCAGCTTAGGCGGACTAGCGGGTGGTGAGACCCAGTACTTC,CASSLGGLAGGETQYF,TRBV7-2,NA,TRBJ2-5,TRBD2
TGTGCCAGCAGTTTCCTGGGACAGGTTACTGAAGCTTTCTTT,CASSFLGQVTEAFF,TRBV27,NA,TRBJ1-1,TRBD1
TGTGCCAGCAGAGGGGCGGGACTAGCGGGGCCAGAGACCCAGTACTTC,CASRGAGLAGPETQYF,TRBV2,NA,TRBJ2-5,TRBD2
TGTGCCAGCAGCACACAGGGGACGGCTTTCTTT,CASSTQGTAFF,TRBV7-8,NA,TRBJ1-1,TRBD1
TGTGCCAGCAGTTTACGATCAGGCCGAGGGGGGGCCTACGAGCAGTACTTC,CASSLRSGRGGAYEQYF,TRBV12-3/TRBV12-4,few,TRBJ2-7,NA
TGCAGTGCTAGAGTGGGATCTCAAGAGACCCAGTACTTC,CSARVGSQETQYF,TRBV20-1,once,TRBJ2-5,NA
TGTGCCAGCAGTTTTCAGGGACAGGGTCCGTACTACACCTTC,CASSFQGQGPYYTF,TRBV12-3/TRBV12-4,NA,TRBJ1-2,TRBD1
TGTGCCAGCAGTTTATCCGGGGCGAGGGGAAACACCATATATTTT,CASSLSGARGNTIYF,TRBV12-3/TRBV12-4,NA,TRBJ1-3,NA
TGTGCAAGTCGCCACAGCCCAGTCAGCTCCTACAATGAGCAGTTCTTC,CASRHSPVSSYNEQFF,TRBV12-2,NA,TRBJ2-1,NA
TGCAGTGCTAGCGGGGGGACCCAAGAGACCCAGTACTTC,CSASGGTQETQYF,TRBV20-1,NA,TRBJ2-5,TRBD2
TGTGCCAGCATCCATCTCATGGTAGCGGGGGTGCGAGGGGCCAAAAACATTCAGTACTTC,CASIHLMVAGVRGAKNIQYF,TRBV6-2/TRBV6-3,once,TRBJ2-4,TRBD2
TGTGCCAGCAACACGGACAGGGGGCTTGGAGATACGCAGTATTTT,CASNTDRGLGDTQYF,TRBV5-4,few,TRBJ2-3,TRBD1
TGTGCCAGCAGTCCCGGGACAGGGGGCCCTAGCCGTAACACTGAAGCTTTCTTT,CASSPGTGGPSRNTEAFF,TRBV2,NA,TRBJ1-1,TRBD1
TGTGCCAGCAGCCCTAGGCCGAACACCGGGGAGCTGTTTTTT,CASSPRPNTGELFF,TRBV7-3,NA,TRBJ2-2,NA
TGTGCCAGCAGCTTGATGAGCTCTGGAAACACCATATATTTT,CASSLMSSGNTIYF,TRBV7-2,NA,TRBJ1-3,NA
TGCAGTGCTAGGAGGGGACTAGCGGGGGGGCCTAGGTTCGCAGATACGCAGTATTTT,CSARRGLAGGPRFADTQYF,TRBV20-1,NA,TRBJ2-3,TRBD2
TGCGCCAGCAGCCAAGCGGGAAGGGGGGGGGTCGGTACAGATACGCAGTATTTT,CASSQAGRGGVGTDTQYF,TRBV4-1,NA,TRBJ2-3,NA
TGTGCCAGCAGTTTAGGGAGGGCTAATGAAAAACTGTTTTTT,CASSLGRANEKLFF,TRBV27,many,TRBJ1-4,NA
TGTGCCAGCAGCTTAGGGGTAAGAGAGTCCGGTTCCGGCTACACCTTC,CASSLGVRESGSGYTF,TRBV7-9,NA,TRBJ1-2,NA